The clone carrying this TCR beta chain was seen at least ten times. Its antigen is as yet unknown. The sample is drawn from a study of T cell repertoires in cytomegalovirus infection. Overall study context: Both CMV infection and a matching HLA type were indicated by public TCR beta signatures.

V gave up 6 bases and J gave up 0 bases, with 9 bases separating them. Per the germline V gene, CDR1 is DFQATT and CDR2 is SNEGSKA (reference sequence). The CDR3 loop spans 13 amino acids. General study findings and limits: Dominant in the ex vivo response were TCR beta clonotypes restricted by HLA-C and specific for CMV.

MiXCR, applied by TCRdb to the reads, yields one record per CDR3 protein. This sample has some 300,000 distinct CDR3 sequences, with about 8.8% found just once. This sequence was found in a human donor in good health (CMV status not recorded). Some clones in this sample may be carry-over from other donors' samples. V gene TRBV20-1 combines with J gene TRBJ2-4; D tentatively reads TRBD1 or TRBD2 (5 bases each). Sequencing used PBMCs. CDR3 coding DNA: TGCAGTGCAACCGGGACAGCCAAAAACATTCAGTACTTC. Residues: CSATGTAKNIQYF.